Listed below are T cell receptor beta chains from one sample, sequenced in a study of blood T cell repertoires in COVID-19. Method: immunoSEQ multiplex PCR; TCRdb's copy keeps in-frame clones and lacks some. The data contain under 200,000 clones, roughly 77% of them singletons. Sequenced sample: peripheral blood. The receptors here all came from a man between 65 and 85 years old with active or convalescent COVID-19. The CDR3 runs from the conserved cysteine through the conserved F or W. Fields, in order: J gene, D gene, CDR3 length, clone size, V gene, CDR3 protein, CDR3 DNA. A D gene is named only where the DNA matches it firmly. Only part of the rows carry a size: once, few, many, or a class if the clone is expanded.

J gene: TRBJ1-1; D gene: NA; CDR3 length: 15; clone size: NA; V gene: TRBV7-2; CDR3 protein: CASSLGGGMNTEAFF; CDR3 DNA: TGTGCCAGCAGCTTAGGGGGAGGGATGAACACTGAAGCTTTCTTT
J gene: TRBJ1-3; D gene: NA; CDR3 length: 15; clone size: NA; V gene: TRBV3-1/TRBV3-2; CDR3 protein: CASSPLGVSGNTIYF; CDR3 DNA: TGTGCCAGCAGCCCTCTAGGGGTATCTGGAAACACCATATATTTT
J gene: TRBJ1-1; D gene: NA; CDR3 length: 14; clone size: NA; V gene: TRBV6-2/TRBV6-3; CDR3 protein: CASSYLGEGTEAFF; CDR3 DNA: TGTGCCAGCAGTTATTTAGGGGAGGGCACTGAAGCTTTCTTT
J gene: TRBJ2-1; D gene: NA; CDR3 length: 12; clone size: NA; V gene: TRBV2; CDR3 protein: CASRIAGHEQFF; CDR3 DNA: TGTGCCAGCAGGATCGCGGGACATGAGCAGTTCTTC
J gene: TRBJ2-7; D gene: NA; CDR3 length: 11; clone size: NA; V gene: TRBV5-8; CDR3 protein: CASTSAYEQYF; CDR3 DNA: TGTGCCAGCACCTCGGCCTACGAGCAGTACTTC
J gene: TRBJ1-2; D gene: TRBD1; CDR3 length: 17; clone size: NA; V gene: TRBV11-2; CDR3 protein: CASSSLFPGQLNYGYTF; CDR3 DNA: TGTGCCAGCAGCTCCTTATTCCCGGGACAGCTCAACTATGGCTACACCTTC
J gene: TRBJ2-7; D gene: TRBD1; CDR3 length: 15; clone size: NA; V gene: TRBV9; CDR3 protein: CASSSGQASTYEQYF; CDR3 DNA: TGTGCCAGCAGCTCAGGACAGGCCAGCACGTACGAGCAGTACTTC
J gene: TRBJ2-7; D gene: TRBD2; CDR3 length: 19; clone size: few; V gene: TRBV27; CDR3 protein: CASSLRSGLAGGPLYEQYF; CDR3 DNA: TGTGCCAGCAGTCTACGCTCGGGACTAGCGGGGGGGCCTCTATACGAGCAGTACTTC
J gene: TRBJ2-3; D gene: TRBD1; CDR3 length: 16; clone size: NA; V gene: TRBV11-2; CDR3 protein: CASSLQGQSPSDTQYF; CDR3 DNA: TGTGCCAGCAGCTTGCAGGGACAGTCCCCGTCGGATACGCAGTATTTT
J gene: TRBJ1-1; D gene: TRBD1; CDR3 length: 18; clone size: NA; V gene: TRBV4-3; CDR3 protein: CASSQLLTGDSGLGEAFF; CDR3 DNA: TGCGCCAGCAGCCAATTACTTACAGGGGATTCGGGACTTGGTGAAGCTTTCTTT
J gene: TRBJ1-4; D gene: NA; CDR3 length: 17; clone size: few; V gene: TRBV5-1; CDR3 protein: CASIPYPGGGKGEKLFF; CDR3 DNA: TGCGCCAGCATACCGTACCCGGGAGGAGGTAAGGGAGAAAAACTGTTTTTT
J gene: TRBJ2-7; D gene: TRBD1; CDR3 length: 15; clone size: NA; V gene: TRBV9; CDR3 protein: CASSVAGTGVYEQYF; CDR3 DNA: TGTGCCAGCAGCGTAGCCGGGACAGGGGTCTACGAGCAGTACTTC
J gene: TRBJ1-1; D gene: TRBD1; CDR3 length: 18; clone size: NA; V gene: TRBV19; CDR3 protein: CASSLGTGSGPTYTEAFF; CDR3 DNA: TGTGCCAGCTCCCTCGGGACAGGGTCGGGGCCCACGTACACTGAAGCTTTCTTT
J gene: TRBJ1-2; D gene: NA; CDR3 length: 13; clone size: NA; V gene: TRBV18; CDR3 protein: CASSPQGDYGYTF; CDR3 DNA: TGTGCCAGCTCACCACAGGGGGACTATGGCTACACCTTC
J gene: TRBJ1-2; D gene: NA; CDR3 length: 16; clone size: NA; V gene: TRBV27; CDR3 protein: CASSRADPGTGGGYTF; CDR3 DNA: TGTGCCAGCAGTAGGGCCGACCCCGGGACTGGGGGGGGCTACACCTTC
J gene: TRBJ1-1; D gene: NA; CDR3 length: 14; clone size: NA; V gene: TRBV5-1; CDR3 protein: CASSLQTGNTEAFF; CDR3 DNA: TGCGCCAGCAGCTTGCAGACAGGGAACACTGAAGCTTTCTTT
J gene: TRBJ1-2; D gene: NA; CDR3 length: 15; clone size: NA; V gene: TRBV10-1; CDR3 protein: CASSDSGTPFYGYTF; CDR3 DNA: TGCGCCAGCAGTGATAGTGGGACACCATTCTATGGCTACACCTTC
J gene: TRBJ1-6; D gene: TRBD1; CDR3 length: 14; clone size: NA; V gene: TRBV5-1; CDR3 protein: CASSTPDRGSTLHF; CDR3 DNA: TGCGCCAGCTCAACCCCGGACAGGGGGTCAACCCTCCACTTT
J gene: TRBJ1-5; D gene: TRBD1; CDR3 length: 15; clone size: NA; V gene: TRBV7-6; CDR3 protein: CASSHGTAHNQPQHF; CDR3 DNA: TGTGCCAGCAGCCACGGGACAGCTCACAATCAGCCCCAGCATTTT
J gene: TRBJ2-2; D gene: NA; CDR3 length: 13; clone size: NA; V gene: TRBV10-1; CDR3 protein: CASRQTNTGELFF; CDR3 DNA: TGCGCCAGCAGACAGACGAACACCGGGGAGCTGTTTTTT
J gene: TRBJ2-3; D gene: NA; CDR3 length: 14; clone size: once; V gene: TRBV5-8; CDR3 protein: CASSLQGRTDTQYF; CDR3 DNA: TGTGCCAGCAGCTTGCAGGGCCGCACAGATACGCAGTATTTT
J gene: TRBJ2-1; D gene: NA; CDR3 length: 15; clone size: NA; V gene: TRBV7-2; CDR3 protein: CASSLVRDLGNEQFF; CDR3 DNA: TGTGCCAGCAGCTTAGTTCGGGATCTCGGCAATGAGCAGTTCTTC
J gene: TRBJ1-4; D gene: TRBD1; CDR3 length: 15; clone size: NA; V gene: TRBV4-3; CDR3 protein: CASSSHGTAPEKLFF; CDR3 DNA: TGCGCCAGCAGCTCCCACGGGACAGCCCCCGAAAAACTGTTTTTT